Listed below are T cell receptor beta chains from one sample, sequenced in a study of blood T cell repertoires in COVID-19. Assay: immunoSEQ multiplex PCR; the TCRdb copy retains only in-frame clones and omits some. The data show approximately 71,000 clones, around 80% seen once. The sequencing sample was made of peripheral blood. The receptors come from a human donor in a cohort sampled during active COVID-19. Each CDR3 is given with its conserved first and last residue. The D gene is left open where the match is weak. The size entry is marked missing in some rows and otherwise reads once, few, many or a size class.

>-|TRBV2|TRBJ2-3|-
CASSVLSSTDTQYF
TGTGCCAGCAGTGTCCTTTCTAGCACAGATACGCAGTATTTT
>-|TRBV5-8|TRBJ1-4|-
CASSQAITTATNEKLFF
TGTGCCAGCAGCCAAGCAATTACCACCGCAACTAATGAAAAACTGTTTTTT
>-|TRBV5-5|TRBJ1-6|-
CASSHSSYNSPLHF
TGTGCCAGCAGCCACAGCTCCTATAATTCACCCCTCCACTTT
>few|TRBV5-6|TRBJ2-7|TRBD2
CASSFGGDSLGSQYF
TGTGCCAGCAGCTTTGGGGGGGATAGCCTCGGATCACAGTACTTC
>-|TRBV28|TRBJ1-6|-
CASSSAGSSYNSPLHF
TGTGCCAGCAGTTCTGCCGGGAGCTCCTATAATTCACCCCTCCACTTT
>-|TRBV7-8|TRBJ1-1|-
CASGRTATEAFF
TGTGCCAGCGGCCGTACTGCCACTGAAGCTTTCTTT
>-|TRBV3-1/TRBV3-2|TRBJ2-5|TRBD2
CASSPALASGEETQYF
TGTGCCAGCAGCCCTGCTTTGGCTAGCGGAGAAGAGACCCAGTACTTC
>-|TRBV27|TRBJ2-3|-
CASRRTAASNHPTQYF
TGTGCCAGCAGGAGAACAGCCGCAAGTAACCACCCTACGCAGTATTTT
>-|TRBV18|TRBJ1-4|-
CASSPGQNEKLFF
TGTGCCAGCTCACCGGGACAAAACGAAAAACTGTTTTTT
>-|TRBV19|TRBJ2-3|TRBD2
CASSPGTSESTDTQYF
TGTGCCAGTAGTCCCGGGACTAGCGAGAGCACAGATACGCAGTATTTT
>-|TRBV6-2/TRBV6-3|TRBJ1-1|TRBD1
CASSPTGTGGTPEAFF
TGTGCCAGCAGTCCCACCGGGACAGGGGGCACTCCTGAAGCTTTCTTT
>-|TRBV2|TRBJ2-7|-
CASSVLQGPYEQYF
TGTGCCAGCAGTGTGTTACAGGGACCCTACGAGCAGTACTTC
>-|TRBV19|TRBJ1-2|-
CASQQGTSGYTF
TGTGCCAGTCAACAGGGAACGAGTGGCTACACCTTC
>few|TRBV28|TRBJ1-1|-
CASIQTAGIEAFF
TGTGCCAGCATCCAAACGGCAGGGATTGAAGCTTTCTTT
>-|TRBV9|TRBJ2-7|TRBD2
CASIERGDHGQYF
TGTGCCAGCATAGAGCGGGGGGACCACGGGCAGTACTTC
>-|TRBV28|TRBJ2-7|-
CASSFQYEQYF
TGTGCCAGCAGTTTCCAATACGAGCAGTACTTC
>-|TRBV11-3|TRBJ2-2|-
CASSQGAGELFF
TGTGCCAGCAGCCAAGGGGCCGGGGAGCTGTTTTTT
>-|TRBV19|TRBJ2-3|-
CASSIISSSTDTQYF
TGTGCCAGTAGTATCATCAGTTCCAGCACAGATACGCAGTATTTT
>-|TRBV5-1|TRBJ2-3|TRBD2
CASKSGGPSTDTQYF
TGCGCCAGCAAGTCGGGGGGACCGAGCACAGATACGCAGTATTTT
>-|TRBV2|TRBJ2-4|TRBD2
CASRLAGGVAKNIQYF
TGTGCCAGCAGACTAGCGGGAGGGGTTGCCAAAAACATTCAGTACTTC
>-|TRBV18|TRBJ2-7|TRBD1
CASSPGTGGSYEQYF
TGTGCCAGCTCACCAGGGACAGGGGGCTCCTACGAGCAGTACTTC
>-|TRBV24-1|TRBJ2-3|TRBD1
CATRPTGGNLDTQYF
TGTGCCACCAGGCCCACAGGGGGCAATTTGGATACGCAGTATTTT
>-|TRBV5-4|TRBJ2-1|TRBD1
CASSSGQGYEQFF
TGTGCCAGCAGCTCGGGACAGGGATATGAGCAGTTCTTC
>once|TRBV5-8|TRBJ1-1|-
CASSLGHRTGTEAFF
TGTGCCAGCAGCTTGGGGCACCGAACGGGCACTGAAGCTTTCTTT
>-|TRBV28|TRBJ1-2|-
CASMPPGNYGYTF
TGTGCCAGCATGCCTCCAGGAAACTATGGCTACACCTTC
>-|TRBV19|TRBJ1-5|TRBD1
CASSSGTGDSRQPQHF
TGTGCCAGTAGTTCCGGGACAGGTGATTCCCGGCAGCCCCAGCATTTT
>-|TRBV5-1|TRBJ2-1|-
CASSSATGRGNEQFF
TGCGCCAGCAGCTCCGCCACGGGTCGGGGGAATGAGCAGTTCTTC
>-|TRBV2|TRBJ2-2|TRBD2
CASQPGLAGPNTGELFF
TGTGCCAGTCAACCGGGACTAGCGGGACCGAACACCGGGGAGCTGTTTTTT
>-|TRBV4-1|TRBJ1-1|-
CASSQDWGVSGAFF
TGCGCCAGCAGCCAAGATTGGGGGGTGTCAGGAGCTTTCTTT
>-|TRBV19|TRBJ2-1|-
CASSNRQGRHGEQFF
TGTGCCAGTAGTAACCGGCAGGGCCGGCACGGAGAGCAGTTCTTC
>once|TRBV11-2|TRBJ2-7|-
CASSLETGRYEQYF
TGTGCCAGCAGCTTAGAAACAGGGCGGTACGAGCAGTACTTC
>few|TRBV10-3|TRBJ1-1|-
CAISVNWLNTEAFF
TGTGCCATCAGTGTAAATTGGCTGAACACTGAAGCTTTCTTT
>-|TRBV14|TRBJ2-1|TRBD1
CASRPRRTGVDEQFF
TGTGCCAGCAGACCCCGCCGGACAGGGGTAGATGAGCAGTTCTTC
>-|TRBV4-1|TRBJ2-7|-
CASSHQGLVGHEQYF
TGCGCCAGCAGCCATCAGGGCCTGGTAGGCCACGAGCAGTACTTC
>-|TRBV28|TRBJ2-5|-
CASRPTDPYQETQYF
TGTGCCAGCAGACCTACAGACCCGTACCAAGAGACCCAGTACTTC
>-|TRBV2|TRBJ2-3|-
CASVQIGGGADTQYF
TGTGCCAGCGTCCAGATCGGCGGCGGGGCAGATACGCAGTATTTT
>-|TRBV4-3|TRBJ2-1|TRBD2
CASSQPGGLNNEQFF
TGCGCCAGCAGCCAACCGGGGGGACTAAACAATGAGCAGTTCTTC
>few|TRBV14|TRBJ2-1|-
CASSQDLVSAEQFF
TGTGCCAGCAGCCAAGATTTAGTGAGCGCTGAGCAGTTCTTC
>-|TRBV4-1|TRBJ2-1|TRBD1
CASSQAPIRGPSYNEQFF
TGCGCCAGCAGCCAAGCCCCCATCAGGGGGCCCTCCTACAATGAGCAGTTCTTC
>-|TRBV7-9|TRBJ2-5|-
CASSPLRGARETQYF
TGTGCCAGCAGCCCGCTTCGGGGGGCCCGGGAGACCCAGTACTTC
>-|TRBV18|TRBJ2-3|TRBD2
CASSPPLGAGGDTQYF
TGTGCCAGCTCACCACCGTTAGGTGCGGGAGGGGATACGCAGTATTTT
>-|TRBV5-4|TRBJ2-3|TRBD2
CASSPPAGGADTQYF
TGTGCCAGCAGCCCCCCAGCGGGGGGGGCGGATACGCAGTATTTT
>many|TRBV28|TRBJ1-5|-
CASRGQSNQPQHF
TGTGCCAGCAGAGGACAAAGCAATCAGCCCCAGCATTTT
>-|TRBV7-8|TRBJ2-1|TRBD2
CASSLDSSGSFNEQFF
TGTGCCAGCAGCTTAGACTCTAGCGGGAGTTTCAATGAGCAGTTCTTC